Detailed here is one T cell receptor (beta chain). The sample is drawn from a study of blood T cell repertoires in COVID-19. At the level of the study: Italy, Spain and the United States were the sources of the convalescent and acute COVID-19 samples. Sources were T cells, B-cell-depleted T cells, or PBMCs; the material itself was cDNA or gDNA.

In terms of age and location, participants ranged from roughly 18 to 100 years and lived in under 30 US areas. As originally analysed: Using reference gene primer amplification, nucleated cell counts were estimated. This table comes from immunoSEQ multiplex PCR, and its TCRdb copy is limited to in-frame clones, with some not included. The V and J calls and clone size are taken from that table; D and trimming were inferred from the DNA. The table lists under 500,000 clones, about 85% of them singletons. There are 15 residues in the CDR3. The germline V gene encodes CDR1 SEHNR and CDR2 FQNEAQ (reference sequence). J was trimmed by 5 bases and V by 5 bases; bases with no gene match: 10.

The chain employs TRBV7-9 and TRBJ1-2; 8 nucleotides match TRBD1. The receptor was isolated from a young woman with acute COVID-19. Specimen: PBMCs or T cells enriched from blood (not recorded which). CDR3 protein: CASSHQGRGPYGYTF. The CDR3 nucleotides are TGTGCCAGCAGCCACCAGGGCAGGGGGCCTTATGGCTACACCTTC.